This T cell receptor beta chain was obtained from a study of cytomegalovirus exposure and HLA in healthy donors. Overall study findings and caveats: Reported performance of the classifier showed diagnosis of cytomegalovirus status with high specificity and sensitivity. Most TCR sequences were uncommon, yet certain public TCRs appeared in many donors. Subsequent analysis of the approximately 110 validation repertoires found a tendency for first-cohort TCR clusters to co-occur.

Measured with immunoSEQ multiplex PCR; TCRdb has only the in-frame clones, and not every one. This table holds hundreds of thousands of clones, 80% to 90% found once. Of note for this clone: Its specificity is unknown.

The donors were part of the validation cohort of 95 to 150 subjects. That cohort was separate from the first cohort, which comprised 550 to 750 subjects. This CDR3 is built from 16 residues. CDR1 and CDR2 from the germline V gene are MGHDK and SYGVNS. The V gene lost 4 bases and the J gene lost 0 bases, with 12 bases spanning the gap. This sequence joins TRBV25-1 and TRBJ2-2; D ambiguous. The specimen sequenced was PBMCs. The origin of this receptor is a woman aged 18-29 years in good health and CMV-seronegative. Here the CDR3 DNA reads TGTGCCAGCAGTGTGGTCGGCAGCGCGAACACCGGGGAGCTGTTTTTT. Its translation is CASSVVGSANTGELFF. The variable domain in full, with the rest retrieved from reference TRBV25-1 and TRBJ2-2, is EADIYQTPRYLVIGTGKKITLECSQTMGHDKMYWYQQDPGMELHLIHYSYGVNSTEKGDLSSESTVSRIRTEHFPLTLESARPSHTSQYLCASSVVGSANTGELFFGEGSRLTVL.